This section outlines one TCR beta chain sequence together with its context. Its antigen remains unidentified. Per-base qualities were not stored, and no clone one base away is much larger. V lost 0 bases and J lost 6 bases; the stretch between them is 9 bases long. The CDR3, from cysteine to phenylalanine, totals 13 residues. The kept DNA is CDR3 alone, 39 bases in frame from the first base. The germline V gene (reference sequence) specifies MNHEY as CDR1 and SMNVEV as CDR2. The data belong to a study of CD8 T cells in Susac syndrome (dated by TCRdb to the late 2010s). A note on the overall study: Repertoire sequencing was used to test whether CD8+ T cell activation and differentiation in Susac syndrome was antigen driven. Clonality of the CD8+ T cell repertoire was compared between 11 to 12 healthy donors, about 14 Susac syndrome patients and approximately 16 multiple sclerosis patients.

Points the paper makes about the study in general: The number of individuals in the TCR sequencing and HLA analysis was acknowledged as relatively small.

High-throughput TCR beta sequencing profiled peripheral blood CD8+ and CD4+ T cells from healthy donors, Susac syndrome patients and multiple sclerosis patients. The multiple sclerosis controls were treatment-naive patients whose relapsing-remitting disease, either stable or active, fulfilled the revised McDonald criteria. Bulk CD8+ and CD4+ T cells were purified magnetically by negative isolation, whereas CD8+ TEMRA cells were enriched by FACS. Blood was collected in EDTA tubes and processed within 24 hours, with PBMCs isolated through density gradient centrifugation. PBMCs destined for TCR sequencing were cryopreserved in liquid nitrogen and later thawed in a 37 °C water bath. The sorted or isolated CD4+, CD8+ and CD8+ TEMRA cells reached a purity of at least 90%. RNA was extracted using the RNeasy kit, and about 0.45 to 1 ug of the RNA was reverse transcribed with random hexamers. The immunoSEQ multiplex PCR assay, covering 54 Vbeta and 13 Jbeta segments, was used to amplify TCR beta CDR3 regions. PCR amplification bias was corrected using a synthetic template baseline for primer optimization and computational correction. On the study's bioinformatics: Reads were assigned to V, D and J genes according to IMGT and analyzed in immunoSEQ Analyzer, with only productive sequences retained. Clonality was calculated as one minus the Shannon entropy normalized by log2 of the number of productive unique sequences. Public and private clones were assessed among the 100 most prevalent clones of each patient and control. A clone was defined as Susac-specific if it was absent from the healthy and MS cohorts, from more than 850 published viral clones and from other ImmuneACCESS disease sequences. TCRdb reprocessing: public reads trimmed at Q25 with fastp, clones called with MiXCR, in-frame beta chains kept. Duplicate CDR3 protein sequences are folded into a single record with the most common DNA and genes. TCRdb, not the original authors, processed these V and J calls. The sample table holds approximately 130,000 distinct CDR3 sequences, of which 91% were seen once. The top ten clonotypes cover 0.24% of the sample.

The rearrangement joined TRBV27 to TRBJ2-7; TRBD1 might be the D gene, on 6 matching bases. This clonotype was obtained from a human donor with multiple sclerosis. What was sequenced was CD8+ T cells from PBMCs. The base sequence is TGTGCCAGCAGTTTATCGTGGACAGCCGAGCAGTACTTC. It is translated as CASSLSWTAEQYF.